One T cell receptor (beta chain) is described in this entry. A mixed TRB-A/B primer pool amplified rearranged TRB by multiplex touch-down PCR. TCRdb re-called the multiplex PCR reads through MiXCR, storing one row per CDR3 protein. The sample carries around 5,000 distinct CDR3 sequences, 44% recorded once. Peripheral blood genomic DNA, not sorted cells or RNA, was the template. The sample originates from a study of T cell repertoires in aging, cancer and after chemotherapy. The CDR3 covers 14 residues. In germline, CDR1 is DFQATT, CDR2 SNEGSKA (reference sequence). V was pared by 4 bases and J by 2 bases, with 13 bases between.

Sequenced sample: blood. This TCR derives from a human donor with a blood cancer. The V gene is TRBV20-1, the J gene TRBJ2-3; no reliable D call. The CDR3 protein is CSATNTEFTDTQYF. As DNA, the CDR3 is TGCAGTGCTACTAATACAGAGTTCACAGATACGCAGTATTTT.